Each of the 26 T cell receptor beta chains below was sequenced from the same sample in a study of blood T cell repertoires in COVID-19. Profiling relied on immunoSEQ multiplex PCR, and the TCRdb table lists in-frame clones only, not all of them. The table lists 70,000 to 95,000 clones, 85% to 90% of them singletons, with more than 4.5% in the top ten. The sample consisted of peripheral blood. The source of these receptors is a woman older than 75 with active COVID-19.

V usage is TRBV19 and J usage is TRBJ2-3; 9 bases agree with TRBD2. Looked up from germline, CDR1 is LNHDA and CDR2 is SQIVND (reference sequence). The CDR3 spans 14 residues. V shed 7 bases, J shed 8 bases, and the junction held 10 bases outside the gene matches. The CDR3 region is CASKSTSGHGTQYF. The CDR3 bases are TGTGCCAGTAAGTCCACTAGCGGGCACGGTACGCAGTATTTT.

The V call is TRBV28, the J call TRBJ2-6; D might be TRBD2 (6 bases). V lost 3 bases to trimming and J lost 3 bases, with 15 bases between them. Per the germline V gene, CDR1 is MDHEN and CDR2 is SYDVKM. The CDR3 is 17 residues long. CDR3: CASSFSFGGGGANVLTF. The CDR3 bases are TGTGCCAGCAGTTTCTCTTTCGGGGGAGGTGGGGCCAACGTCCTGACTTTC.

The chain couples TRBV5-4 to TRBJ2-3; TRBD1 is a possible D gene (8 bases). Germline V gene sequence: CDR1 SGHNT, CDR2 YYREEE (reference sequence). V was clipped by 4 bases and J by 3 bases, with 18 bases between them. This CDR3 spans 16 amino acids. Here the CDR3 reads CASSPRTGRGTDTQYF. CDR3 nucleotide sequence: TGTGCCAGCAGCCCGAGGACAGGGAGGGGGACAGATACGCAGTATTTT.

The chain couples TRBV7-2 to TRBJ1-5; unclear D gene. Germline CDR1 reads SGHTA; CDR2 reads FQGNSA. Trimming cost V 1 base and J 10 bases, with 11 bases left between them. The CDR3 contains 13 residues. The DNA of the CDR3 is TGTGCCAGCAGCTTAGAGCACTCTTATCCCCAGCATTTT. It yields the protein CASSLEHSYPQHF.

This clone was picked up one time. This chain uses TRBV2 with TRBJ2-7; D remains unclear. In germline, CDR1 is SNHLY, CDR2 FYNNEI. The CDR3 length is 13 residues. Trimming cost V 6 bases and J 5 bases, with 14 bases left between them. The CDR3 coding sequence is TGTGCCAGCAGCCCCTGGAGATTCGACGAGCAGTACTTC. Translated, it gives CASSPWRFDEQYF.

This chain uses TRBV25-1 with TRBJ1-5; a weak D match, TRBD1 (6 bases). The CDR3 has 15 amino acids. Trimming shortened V by 1 base and J by 8 bases, and 15 bases separated the two germline ends. Germline-derived CDR1 and CDR2 are MGHDK and SYGVNS. The CDR3 nucleotides are TGTGCCAGCAGTGAATCTGGGACAAGTGTCAAGCCCCAGCATTTT. As protein: CASSESGTSVKPQHF.

V is TRBV27 and J is TRBJ2-7; 10 nucleotides align to TRBD2. This CDR3 is 15 amino acids long. V lost 5 bases, J lost 3 bases, and 7 bases stayed unmatched. Germline values: CDR1 MNHEY, CDR2 SMNVEV (reference sequence). CDR3: CASSRPGLAFYEQYF. CDR3 in DNA: TGTGCCAGCAGTAGACCGGGACTAGCGTTCTACGAGCAGTACTTC.

In DNA, the CDR3 is TGTGCCAGCAGCTTATTTCTTAAAGCAGGAAACACCATATATTTT. Translated: CASSLFLKAGNTIYF. The chain employs TRBV5-5 and TRBJ1-3; D uncertain. The CDR3 sequence is 15 residues long. Germline assignment: CDR1 SGHKS and CDR2 YYEKEE (reference sequence). Trimming removed 2 bases from V and 4 bases from J, with 13 bases in between.

V usage is TRBV20-1 and J usage is TRBJ1-6; D remains unclear. CDR3 size: 14 residues. Looked up from germline, CDR1 is DFQATT and CDR2 is SNEGSKA (reference sequence). V lost 3 bases and J lost 4, with 10 bases in between. The CDR3, as DNA: TGCAGTGCTAGTAGTGGCAGGTATAATTCACCCCTCCACTTT. As protein: CSASSGRYNSPLHF.

The CDR3 region has the DNA TGTGCCAGCAGCAGCATCGGGTCTCGATCCTTCTTC. This codes for CASSSIGSRSFF. This chain uses TRBV7-9 with TRBJ2-1; the D is unclear. Germline CDR1 and CDR2: SEHNR and FQNEAQ (reference sequence). V lost 5 bases, J lost 16 bases, and 18 bases lay in between. The CDR3 spans 12 residues. The full variable domain, in which reference TRBV7-9 and TRBJ2-1 provide the parts outside the CDR3, is DTGVSQNPRHKITKRGQNVTFRCDPISEHNRLYWYRQTLGQGPEFLTYFQNEAQLEKSRLLSDRFSAERPKGSFSTLEIQRTEQGDSAMYLCASSSIGSRSFFGPGTRLTVL.

The chain is built from TRBV11-2 and TRBJ2-7, with 11 nucleotides matching TRBD2. Trimming removed 4 bases from V and 4 bases from J; junction bases left unmatched: 9. CDR1 is SGHAT, CDR2 FQNNGV, per germline. This CDR3 has 16 residues. CDR3 bases: TGTGCCAGCAGCTCATTTATGGGACTAGCGGCTTACGAGCAGTACTTC. Residues: CASSSFMGLAAYEQYF.

The chain employs TRBV7-2 and TRBJ2-7; 7 positions agree with TRBD2. This CDR3 comprises 14 residues. V gave up 2 bases and J gave up 3 bases; unmatched junction bases: 4. Per germline, CDR1 SGHTA and CDR2 FQGNSA. The CDR3 bases are TGTGCCAGCAGCTTATCGACTAGCAGCTACGAGCAGTACTTC. Its protein product is CASSLSTSSYEQYF.

J is TRBJ2-1 and V is TRBV18; TRBD1 agrees at 10 bases. Trimming at V came to 2 bases and at J to 2 bases, leaving 0 bases not matched to a gene. The germline V gene encodes CDR1 KGHSH and CDR2 LQKENI. CDR3 size: 15 residues. The CDR3 loop is CASSPGQGAYNEQFF. The CDR3 coding sequence is TGTGCCAGCTCACCAGGACAGGGGGCCTACAATGAGCAGTTCTTC.

The chain combines TRBV5-6 with TRBJ2-5; D possibly corresponds to TRBD1 (5 bases). The CDR3 length is 14 residues. The V and J ends lost 4 bases and 1 base respectively, with 11 bases between them. Looked up from germline, CDR1 is SGHDT and CDR2 is YYEEEE. The CDR3 DNA sequence: TGTGCCAGCAGCAAGAGGACACTCCAAGAGACCCAGTACTTC. This codes for CASSKRTLQETQYF.

This chain uses TRBV10-3 with TRBJ2-1, with TRBD1 as a possible D gene (5 bases). Germline V gene data show CDR1 as ENHRY and CDR2 as SYGVKD. The CDR3 sequence is 14 residues long. Deletions cut 4 bases from V and 7 bases from J, with 14 bases between. CDR3 residues: CAISGPLKGNEQFF. The CDR3 nucleotides are TGTGCCATCAGTGGACCTTTGAAGGGGAATGAGCAGTTCTTC.

The rearrangement joins TRBV20-1 to TRBJ1-1; D not resolved. Germline V gives CDR1 DFQATT, CDR2 SNEGSKA (reference sequence). The CDR3 consists of 12 residues. DNA of the CDR3: TGCAGAGCGAGTCAACGGGACACTGAAGCTTTCTTT. Residues: CRASQRDTEAFF.

This clone was recorded only once. J is TRBJ2-3 and V is TRBV6-5; TRBD1 matches 8 bases. CDR1 MNHEY and CDR2 SVGAGI come from the germline V gene. The trim removed 8 bases at V and 4 bases at J, leaving 11 bases unmatched. This CDR3 is built from 15 residues. DNA for the CDR3: TGTGCCAGCTGCTTGGACAGGGCCCCCCCAGATACGCAGTATTTT. It is translated as CASCLDRAPPDTQYF.

The J gene is TRBJ2-3, the V gene TRBV5-1; possibly TRBD1 for D (6 bases). Between the trimmed V and J ends, which lost 4 bases and 0 bases, there was a span of 9 bases. The CDR3 is made up of 14 amino acids. From germline, CDR1 is SGHRS and CDR2 YFSETQ. CDR3 DNA sequence: TGCGCCAGCAGCCTCGACAGGAGCACAGATACGCAGTATTTT. This codes for CASSLDRSTDTQYF.

The chain has TRBV13 and TRBJ1-5, with 7 positions matching TRBD1. V was pared by 5 bases and J by 6 bases, with 7 bases of the junction left unmatched. Germline values: CDR1 PRHDT, CDR2 FYEKMQ (reference sequence). The CDR3 extends over 14 amino acids. CDR3: CASSRAGGGQPQHF. The CDR3 nucleotides read TGTGCCAGCAGCCGTGCAGGGGGTGGTCAGCCCCAGCATTTT.

This sequence joins TRBV28 and TRBJ1-2, with a possible D match to TRBD1 (5 bases). This CDR3 region has 12 residues. Trimming removed 6 bases from V and 4 bases from J, with 9 bases in between. From germline, CDR1 is MDHEN and CDR2 SYDVKM. CDR3 in amino acids: CASSLTVYGYTF. CDR3 DNA: TGTGCCAGCAGCTTGACAGTCTATGGCTACACCTTC.

The chain joins TRBV5-1 to TRBJ1-1; 10 nucleotides match TRBD1. The CDR3 loop spans 15 amino acids. The V and J ends lost 4 bases and 4 bases, in that order; junction bases with no gene match: 7. CDR1 is SGHRS and CDR2 is YFSETQ in the germline V gene. The chain's CDR3 is CASSPDRGGRTEAFF. For the CDR3, the DNA is TGCGCCAGCAGCCCGGACAGGGGGGGTCGCACTGAAGCTTTCTTT.

This chain links TRBV4-1 with TRBJ2-7; possible D gene TRBD1, 6 bases. V shed 1 base and J shed 0 bases, with 10 bases lying between them. There are 15 residues in the CDR3. Germline-derived CDR1 and CDR2 are MGHRA and YSYEKL. The CDR3 DNA is TGCGCCAGCAGCCAAGGTTCGGACAGCTCCTACGAGCAGTACTTC. It encodes CASSQGSDSSYEQYF.

This chain connects TRBV3-1 (or the pseudogene TRBV3-2) to TRBJ1-4; 8 bases map to TRBD1. The CDR3 is 16 amino acids. CDR1 LGHDT and CDR2 YNNKEL come from the germline V gene (reference sequence). With 1 base clipped from V and 8 bases from J, the junction kept 9 bases outside the gene matches. Here the CDR3 DNA reads TGTGCCAGCAGCCAAGGGAGTCACAGGGGGGTAGAAAAACTGTTTTTT. Translating gives CASSQGSHRGVEKLFF.

This clone appeared once. This chain connects TRBV10-3 to TRBJ2-3, with TRBD2 identical over 7 bases. J gave up 8 bases and V 10 bases, and 12 bases lay outside the gene matches. CDR1 is ENHRY and CDR2 is SYGVKD in the germline V gene. The CDR3 is 13 amino acids. CDR3 loop: CATLAVSPGTQYF. The CDR3 nucleotides are TGTGCCACTCTAGCGGTCTCCCCGGGTACGCAGTATTTT.

This clone was recorded a few times. The chain links TRBV9 to TRBJ2-7; 8 bases fit TRBD2. V shed 0 bases, J shed 1 base, and the junction held 9 bases outside the gene matches. Germline V CDR1 and CDR2: SGDLS, YYNGEE. The CDR3 totals 17 residues. The CDR3 loop is CASSVGGLAGGSYEQYF. Here the CDR3 DNA reads TGTGCCAGCAGCGTAGGAGGTCTAGCGGGTGGTTCCTACGAGCAGTACTTC.

The V gene is TRBV7-3, the J gene TRBJ2-1; 7 nucleotides align to TRBD2. The CDR3 runs 15 residues. J was trimmed by 9 bases and V by 5 bases; bases with no gene match: 13. Germline-derived CDR1 and CDR2 are SGHTA and FQGTGA. The CDR3 DNA sequence: TGTGCCAGCAGCAAAAGGGCTAGCGGCCTGGGTGAGCAGTTCTTC. Amino acid sequence: CASSKRASGLGEQFF.